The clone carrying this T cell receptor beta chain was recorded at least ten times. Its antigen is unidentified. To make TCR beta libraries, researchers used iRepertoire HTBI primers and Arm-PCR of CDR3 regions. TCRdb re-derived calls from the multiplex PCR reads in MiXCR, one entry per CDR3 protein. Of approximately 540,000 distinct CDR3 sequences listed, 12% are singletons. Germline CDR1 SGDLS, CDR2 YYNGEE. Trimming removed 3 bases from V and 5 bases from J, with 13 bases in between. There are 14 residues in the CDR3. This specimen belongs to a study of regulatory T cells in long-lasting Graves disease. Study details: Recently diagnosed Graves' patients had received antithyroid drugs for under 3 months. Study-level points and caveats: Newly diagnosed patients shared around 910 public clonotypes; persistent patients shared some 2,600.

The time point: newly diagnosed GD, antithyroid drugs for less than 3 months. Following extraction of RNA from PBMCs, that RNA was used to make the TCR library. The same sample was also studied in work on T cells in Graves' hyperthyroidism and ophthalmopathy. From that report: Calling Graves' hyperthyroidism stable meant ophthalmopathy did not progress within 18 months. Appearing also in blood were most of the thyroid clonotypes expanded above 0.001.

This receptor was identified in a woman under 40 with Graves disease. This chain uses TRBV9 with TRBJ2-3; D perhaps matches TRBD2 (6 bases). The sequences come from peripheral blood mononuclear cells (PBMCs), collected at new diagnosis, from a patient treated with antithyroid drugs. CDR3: CASSAGLYKDTQYF. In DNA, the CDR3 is TGTGCCAGCAGCGCGGGACTCTACAAAGATACGCAGTATTTT.